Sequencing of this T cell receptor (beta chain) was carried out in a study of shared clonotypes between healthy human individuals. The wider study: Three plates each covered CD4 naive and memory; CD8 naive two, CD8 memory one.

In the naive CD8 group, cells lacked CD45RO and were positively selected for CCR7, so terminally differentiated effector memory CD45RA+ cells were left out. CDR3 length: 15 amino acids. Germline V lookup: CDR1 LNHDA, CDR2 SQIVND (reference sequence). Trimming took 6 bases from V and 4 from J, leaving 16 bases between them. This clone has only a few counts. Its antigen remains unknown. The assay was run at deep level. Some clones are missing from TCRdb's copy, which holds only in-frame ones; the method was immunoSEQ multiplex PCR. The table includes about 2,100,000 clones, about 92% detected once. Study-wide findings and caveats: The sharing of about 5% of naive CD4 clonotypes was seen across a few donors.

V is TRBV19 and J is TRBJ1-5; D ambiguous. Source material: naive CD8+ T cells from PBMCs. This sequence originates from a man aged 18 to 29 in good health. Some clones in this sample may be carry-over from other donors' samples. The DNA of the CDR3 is TGTGCCAGTAGCCCGGATGAGGCTCCGAATCAGCCCCAGCATTTT. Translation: CASSPDEAPNQPQHF.